These 30 T cell receptor beta chains originate from one sample sequenced in a study of OX40 agonist ivuxolimab in advanced cancers. Profiled with immunoSEQ multiplex PCR; TCRdb holds only in-frame clones, not every one. There are about 75,000 clones in the sample; around 84% occur only once, and about a sixth lies in the top ten. Specimen: CD4+ or CD8+ T cells sorted from blood, collected in a trial of the OX40 agonist ivuxolimab. Receptors were obtained from an adult with an advanced solid tumor such as melanoma, head and neck, liver or kidney cancer.

This rearrangement joins TRBV29-1 to TRBJ2-2; a weak D match, TRBD2 (6 bases). Trimming stripped 3 bases from V and 5 bases from J, with 16 bases between. This CDR3 has 15 amino acids. The V gene's germline CDR1 is SQVTM and CDR2 ANQGSEA. The CDR3 region is CSVEEEGTGTGELFF. CDR3 sequence (DNA): TGCAGCGTTGAGGAGGAGGGGACTGGTACCGGGGAGCTGTTTTTT.

The V gene is TRBV12-5, the J gene TRBJ1-1; TRBD1 matches 7 bases. Germline trimming cut 5 bases from V and 12 bases from J; bases unmatched to any gene: 6. Germline V lookup: CDR1 LGHNT, CDR2 FRNRAP. The CDR3 covers 11 residues. For the CDR3, the DNA is TGTGCTAGTGGTGGACAGGTTGAGACTTTCTTT. Residues: CASGGQVETFF.

This clone appeared a single time. V and J are TRBV9 and TRBJ2-5, with D unclear. Trimming removed 0 bases from V and 3 bases from J, with 6 bases in between. The CDR3 has 13 residues. Germline V CDR1 and CDR2: SGDLS, YYNGEE. The CDR3 loop is CASSVVPEETQYF. In DNA, the CDR3 is TGTGCCAGCAGCGTAGTACCGGAAGAGACCCAGTACTTC.

The sample holds a few counts of this clone. The CDR3 nucleotides are TGCGCCAGCAGTGTTGTCAGAGCCTACGAGCAGTACTTC. Protein product: CASSVVRAYEQYF. This sequence joins TRBV10-2 and TRBJ2-7; D not resolved. V lost 4 bases and J lost 2, with 9 bases in between. The CDR3 loop spans 13 amino acids. Germline loops: CDR1 WSHSY, CDR2 SAAADI.

V usage is TRBV28 and J usage is TRBJ1-6, with 8 bases identical to TRBD1. The germline CDR1 and CDR2 sequences are MDHEN and SYDVKM. The CDR3 contains 16 residues. Trimming removed 3 bases from V and 7 bases from J; junction bases left unmatched: 8. CDR3 in amino acids: CASSFPRGRSNSPLHF. The CDR3 DNA reads as TGTGCCAGCAGTTTCCCCAGGGGGCGTTCCAATTCACCCCTCCACTTT.

This chain links TRBV7-2 with TRBJ1-2; TRBD1 matches at 8 bases. The CDR3 is made up of 16 amino acids. V lost 1 base to trimming and J lost 5 bases; unmatched junction nucleotides: 9. The germline CDR1 and CDR2 sequences are SGHTA and FQGNSA. In DNA, the CDR3 is TGTGCCAGCAGCTTAGGGGCGGACAGGGCCGTATATGGCTACACCTTC. Amino acid sequence: CASSLGADRAVYGYTF.

J is TRBJ2-1 and V is TRBV5-4, with a possible D match to TRBD2 (5 bases). CDR3 length: 13 residues. V dropped 5 bases and J dropped 6 bases, with 12 bases sitting between them. From germline, CDR1 is SGHNT and CDR2 YYREEE (reference sequence). The CDR3 nucleotides are TGTGCCAGCAGTCCCGGACTTGGCAATGAGCAGTTCTTC. It codes for CASSPGLGNEQFF.

The genes are TRBV18 and TRBJ2-5, with D uncertain. CDR1 is KGHSH and CDR2 is LQKENI in the germline V gene. The CDR3 is 13 residues long. The V and J ends lost 5 bases and 1 base respectively, with 8 bases between them. This CDR3 reads CASSSGPQETQYF. Here the CDR3 DNA reads TGTGCCAGCTCATCGGGCCCCCAAGAGACCCAGTACTTC.

A single count supports this clone. This chain joins TRBV4-1 and TRBJ2-7; D is possibly TRBD1 or TRBD2 (5 bases each). V was clipped by 4 bases and J by 6 bases, with 19 bases between them. Germline values: CDR1 MGHRA, CDR2 YSYEKL. This CDR3 region has 15 residues. The CDR3: CASSRQVSPGAEQYF. The CDR3 DNA follows: TGCGCCAGCAGCCGCCAGGTTAGCCCCGGGGCCGAGCAGTACTTC.

The CDR3, as DNA: TGCGCCAGCAGCTCGGGAGGACAGGGGGCCTGGGGCTACACCTTC. This encodes CASSSGGQGAWGYTF. V and J are TRBV5-1 and TRBJ1-2; TRBD1 aligns across 11 bases. Trimming took 3 bases from V and 8 from J; bases not matched to a gene: 9. This CDR3 spans 15 amino acids. The V gene's germline CDR1 is SGHRS and CDR2 YFSETQ.

V is TRBV7-9 and J is TRBJ1-2, with D unresolved. V lost 1 base and J lost 8, with 8 bases in between. CDR1 is SEHNR and CDR2 is FQNEAQ in the germline V gene (reference sequence). The CDR3 is 12 amino acids. DNA of the CDR3: TGTGCCAGCAGCTTAGGTGTGGAAGGCTACACCTTC. It translates to CASSLGVEGYTF.

The V call is TRBV7-9, the J call TRBJ2-7; TRBD2 is a possible D gene (6 bases). The CDR3 totals 12 residues. V was clipped by 0 bases and J by 7 bases, with 7 bases between them. Per germline, CDR1 SEHNR and CDR2 FQNEAQ (reference sequence). In nucleotides, the CDR3 is TGTGCCAGCAGCTTAGCCCGGGGGGAGCAGTACTTC. It is translated as CASSLARGEQYF. Complete variable domain (other parts from reference TRBV7-9 and TRBJ2-7): DTGVSQNPRHKITKRGQNVTFRCDPISEHNRLYWYRQTLGQGPEFLTYFQNEAQLEKSRLLSDRFSAERPKGSFSTLEIQRTEQGDSAMYLCASSLARGEQYFGPGTRLTVT.

This sequence joins TRBV9 and TRBJ2-1; 10 bases fit TRBD2. J was trimmed by 8 bases and V by 0 bases; bases with no gene match: 8. Germline loops: CDR1 SGDLS, CDR2 YYNGEE. This CDR3 spans 16 amino acids. The CDR3 DNA is TGTGCCAGCAGCGTAGGGCTAGCGGGAGTTAGAGATGAGCAGTTCTTC. Residues: CASSVGLAGVRDEQFF. The full variable domain, rest sourced from reference TRBV9 and TRBJ2-1, is DSGVTQTPKHLITATGQRVTLRCSPRSGDLSVYWYQQSLDQGLQFLIQYYNGEERAKGNILERFSAQQFPDLHSELNLSSLELGDSALYFCASSVGLAGVRDEQFFGPGTRLTVL.

The V and J genes are TRBV27 and TRBJ2-7; TRBD2 agrees at 13 bases. Germline CDR1 reads MNHEY; CDR2 reads SMNVEV (reference sequence). The junction had 5 bases not matched to a gene; V was cut back by 2 bases and J by 4 bases. The CDR3 has 16 residues. Here the CDR3 DNA reads TGTGCCAGCAGTTTAAACGGACTAGCGGGGGTTTACGAGCAGTACTTC. This codes for CASSLNGLAGVYEQYF.

The sample holds one count of this clone. The chain joins TRBV28 to TRBJ1-1; TRBD1 might be the D (6 bases). The germline V and J ends were trimmed by 7 bases and 4 bases, with 13 bases remaining between them. CDR1 is MDHEN and CDR2 is SYDVKM in the germline V gene. This CDR3 is built from 13 residues. The CDR3 loop is CASNQQGGTEAFF. In nucleotides, the CDR3 is TGTGCCAGCAACCAACAGGGCGGCACTGAAGCTTTCTTT.

CDR3 sequence: CASSNIHGGEYEQYF. CDR3 sequence (DNA): TGCGCCAGCAGCAATATCCATGGAGGAGAGTACGAGCAGTACTTC. The chain links TRBV5-1 to TRBJ2-7; a possible D gene is TRBD2 (5 bases). This CDR3 comprises 15 residues. V lost 4 bases and J lost 4, with 18 bases in between. Germline values: CDR1 SGHRS, CDR2 YFSETQ.

This chain connects TRBV28 to TRBJ2-5, with 10 nucleotides matching TRBD1. The trim removed 6 bases at V and 10 bases at J, leaving 8 bases unmatched. The CDR3 spans 13 residues. CDR1 MDHEN and CDR2 SYDVKM come from the germline V gene. The CDR3 protein is CASSPGTGALQYF. The CDR3 DNA follows: TGTGCCAGCAGCCCCGGGACAGGGGCTCTCCAGTACTTC.

V is TRBV30 and J is TRBJ2-3; D is undetermined. Germline CDR1 reads GTSNPN; CDR2 reads SVGIG (reference sequence). The V gene lost 4 bases and the J gene lost 4 bases, with 9 bases spanning the gap. The CDR3 consists of 12 residues. This CDR3 is CAWTDLADTQYF. The CDR3 region has the DNA TGTGCCTGGACCGACCTCGCAGATACGCAGTATTTT.

V is TRBV5-5 and J is TRBJ1-5, with D possibly being TRBD1 (5 bases). The CDR3 consists of 15 residues. V gave up 0 bases and J gave up 7 bases, with 14 bases separating them. Germline V CDR1 and CDR2: SGHKS, YYEKEE (reference sequence). CDR3 bases: TGTGCCAGCAGCTTGGCCGGGGCAGGAACACAGCCCCAGCATTTT. Its translation: CASSLAGAGTQPQHF.

The chain has TRBV5-1 and TRBJ1-2; a possible D gene is TRBD1 (5 bases). The V gene's germline CDR1 is SGHRS and CDR2 YFSETQ. This CDR3 spans 16 amino acids. Trimming took off 4 bases at V and 1 base at J, with 17 bases between the two ends. This CDR3 reads CASSLDARTRNYGYTF. The CDR3 bases are TGCGCCAGCAGCCTCGACGCTCGGACACGTAACTATGGCTACACCTTC. Supplemented by reference TRBV5-1 and TRBJ1-2, the full variable domain reads KAGVTQTPRYLIKTRGQQVTLSCSPISGHRSVSWYQQTPGQGLQFLFEYFSETQRNKGNFPGRFSGRQFSNSRSEMNVSTLELGDSALYLCASSLDARTRNYGYTFGSGTRLTVV.

This sequence joins TRBV2 and TRBJ1-2, with D tentatively TRBD1 (5 bases). The CDR3 is 12 residues long. CDR1 and CDR2 (germline): SNHLY, FYNNEI. V lost 6 bases and J 4 bases, leaving 9 bases between the germline ends. CDR3 nucleotides: TGTGCCAGCAGCGGGACCGGCTATGGCTACACCTTC. This translates into CASSGTGYGYTF.

The chain is built from TRBV10-1 and TRBJ2-1; tentative D call: TRBD2 (6 bases). Germline V gene lookup returns CDR1 WNHNN and CDR2 SYGVQD (reference sequence). This CDR3 contains 14 residues. V was pared by 0 bases and J by 6 bases, with 9 bases between. The CDR3 DNA reads as TGCGCCAGCAGTGAGTCGGGACTTCTCAATGAGCAGTTCTTC. The encoded protein is CASSESGLLNEQFF.

The gene calls are TRBV5-1 and TRBJ2-5; 10 nucleotides line up with TRBD2. CDR3 length: 17 amino acids. The V and J ends lost 0 bases and 4 bases, in that order; junction bases with no gene match: 9. Germline-derived CDR1 and CDR2 are SGHRS and YFSETQ. CDR3 protein: CASSLGLAGDPLETQYF. CDR3 DNA: TGCGCCAGCAGCTTGGGGCTAGCGGGAGACCCTTTAGAGACCCAGTACTTC.

The chain uses TRBV6-6 and TRBJ1-1, with TRBD1 matching over 9 bases. The CDR3 is 16 amino acids. Germline-derived CDR1 and CDR2 are MNHNY and SVGAGI (reference sequence). After removal of 5 bases from V and 7 bases from J, the junction contained 14 bases not matched to a gene. The CDR3 DNA reads as TGTGCCAGCAGTACAACCCAACAGGGGGCGCGTGATGAAGCTTTCTTT. Translating it yields CASSTTQQGARDEAFF.

The chain combines TRBV11-3 with TRBJ2-2; possibly TRBD1 for D (6 bases). Germline assignment: CDR1 SGHNT and CDR2 YENEEA. This CDR3 is built from 14 residues. V lost 3 bases to trimming and J lost 7 bases, with 12 bases between them. CDR3 sequence (DNA): TGTGCCAGCAGCTTGAGGGGGAATAACGGGGAGCTGTTTTTT. It encodes CASSLRGNNGELFF.

This chain connects TRBV4-2 to TRBJ1-4; D is unresolved. CDR1 is LGHNA, CDR2 YNFKEQ, per germline. Trimming left V 4 bases short and J 6 bases short, with 18 bases between. The CDR3 sequence is 16 residues long. CDR3 bases: TGTGCCAGCAGCCCGGACCGGAACAGCGGCGATGAAAAACTGTTTTTT. Its translation is CASSPDRNSGDEKLFF.

CDR3 amino acids: CASSFTAGVGYGYTF. The CDR3 DNA sequence: TGTGCCAGCAGTTTTACGGCAGGGGTGGGGTATGGCTACACCTTC. The chain uses TRBV27 and TRBJ1-2; a possible D gene is TRBD1 (6 bases). The V and J ends lost 3 bases and 5 bases respectively, with 16 bases between them. Germline values: CDR1 MNHEY, CDR2 SMNVEV (reference sequence). There are 15 residues in the CDR3.

With respect to this clone: Other DNA sequences within the sample encode an identical CDR3. The V and J genes are TRBV28 and TRBJ2-1, with TRBD1 identical over 8 bases. Germline trimming cut 7 bases from V and 5 bases from J; bases unmatched to any gene: 10. The CDR3 is made up of 15 amino acids. Germline V CDR1 and CDR2: MDHEN, SYDVKM. The DNA for the CDR3 is TGTGCCAGCAAGGTGGAGACAGGGGAGGACAATGAGCAGTTCTTC. It specifies CASKVETGEDNEQFF. Full variable domain (missing parts from reference TRBV28 and TRBJ2-1): DVKVTQSSRYLVKRTGEKVFLECVQDMDHENMFWYRQDPGLGLRLIYFSYDVKMKEKGDIPEGYSVSREKKERFSLILESASTNQTSMYLCASKVETGEDNEQFFGPGTRLTVL.

The chain links TRBV5-6 to TRBJ2-5; a weak D match, TRBD1 (5 bases). Trimming left V 6 bases short and J 5 bases short, with 14 bases between. This CDR3 has 13 residues. Germline CDR1 reads SGHDT; CDR2 reads YYEEEE. The CDR3 here is CASNPRAYETQYF. The CDR3 region has the DNA TGTGCCAGCAACCCCAGGGCGTATGAGACCCAGTACTTC.

V usage is TRBV7-9 and J usage is TRBJ1-1; D unclear. CDR3 length: 14 residues. V was trimmed by 5 bases and J by 4 bases, leaving 14 bases between them. Looked up from germline, CDR1 is SEHNR and CDR2 is FQNEAQ (reference sequence). CDR3 sequence: CASSLDIQVTEAFF. The CDR3 bases are TGTGCCAGCAGCCTCGACATCCAGGTCACTGAAGCTTTCTTT.